The clone carrying this T cell receptor beta chain was counted many times. The antigen is unknown. The data are from a study of regulatory T cells in long-lasting Graves disease. Germline values: CDR1 DFQATT, CDR2 SNEGSKA (reference sequence). This CDR3 contains 14 residues. Trimming cost V 3 bases and J 3 bases; bases outside gene matches: 5. Library construction for TCR beta used iRepertoire HTBI primers and Arm-PCR of CDR3 regions. Using its own MiXCR run on the multiplex PCR reads, TCRdb lists one record per CDR3 protein. This table has more than 400,000 distinct CDR3 sequences, over 15% appearing once. Study-level findings and limits: When disease was persistent, TRBV28, TRBJ1-2 and TRBJ2-5 were the favored segments. Compared with new cases, persistent Graves' patients showed reduced TCR diversity.

Time point described: newly diagnosed GD, antithyroid drugs for less than 3 months. TCR sequences were obtained from RNA taken from PBMCs. These data were also reused for a study on T cells in Graves' hyperthyroidism and ophthalmopathy. This second study notes: Patients aged 18 to 65 had newly diagnosed hyperthyroidism of under 2 months' duration. First-round RT-PCR of the TCR CDR3 relied on the HTBI primer set.

The sequence derives from a woman aged 30 to 39 with Graves disease. The starting material was peripheral blood mononuclear cells (PBMCs), obtained at new diagnosis, from a patient treated with antithyroid drugs. This chain uses TRBV20-1 with TRBJ2-1, with 7 bases aligning to TRBD2. CDR3 region: CSASHAGDYNEQFF. DNA of the CDR3: TGCAGTGCTAGCCACGCGGGGGACTACAATGAGCAGTTCTTC.